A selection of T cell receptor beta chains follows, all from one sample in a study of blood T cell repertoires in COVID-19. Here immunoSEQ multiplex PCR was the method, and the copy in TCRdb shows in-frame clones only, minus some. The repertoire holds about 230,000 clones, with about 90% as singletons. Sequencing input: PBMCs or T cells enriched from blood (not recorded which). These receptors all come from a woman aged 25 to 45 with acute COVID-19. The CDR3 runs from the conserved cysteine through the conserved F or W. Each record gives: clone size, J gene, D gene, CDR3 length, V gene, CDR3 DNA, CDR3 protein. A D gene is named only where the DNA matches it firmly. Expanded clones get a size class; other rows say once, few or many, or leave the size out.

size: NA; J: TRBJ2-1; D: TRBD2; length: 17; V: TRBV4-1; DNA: TGCGCCAGCAGCCTTCACCTGGGGCGGGGGGTACCCAATGAGCAGTTCTTC; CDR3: CASSLHLGRGVPNEQFF
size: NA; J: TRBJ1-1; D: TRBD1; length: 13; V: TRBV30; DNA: TGTGCCTGGAACAGGGGGCCATTTGACGAAGCTTTCTTT; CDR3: CAWNRGPFDEAFF
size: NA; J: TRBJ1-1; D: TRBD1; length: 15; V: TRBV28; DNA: TGTGCCAGCAGTCCAACCGGGACAGGGAACACTGAAGCTTTCTTT; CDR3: CASSPTGTGNTEAFF
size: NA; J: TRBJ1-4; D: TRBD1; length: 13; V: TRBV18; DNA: TGTGCCAGCGGGGACAGGCGAAATGAAAAACTGTTTTTT; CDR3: CASGDRRNEKLFF
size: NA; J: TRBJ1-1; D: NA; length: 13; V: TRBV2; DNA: TGTGCCAGCAGGGAGACGGAGAACACTGAAGCTTTCTTT; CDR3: CASRETENTEAFF
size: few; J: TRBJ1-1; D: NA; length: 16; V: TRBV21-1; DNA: TGTGCCAGCAGCAAAGGCAGGGGCCCTATGAACACTGAAGCTTTCTTT; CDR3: CASSKGRGPMNTEAFF
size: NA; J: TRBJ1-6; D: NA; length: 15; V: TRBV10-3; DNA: TGTGCCATCAGTGAGTCTGTCAGGGGTGAGTCACCCCTCCACTTT; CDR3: CAISESVRGESPLHF
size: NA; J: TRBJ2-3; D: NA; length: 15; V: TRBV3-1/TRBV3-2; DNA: TGTGCCAGCAGCCAAGATGCACAGAGCACAGATACGCAGTATTTT; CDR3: CASSQDAQSTDTQYF
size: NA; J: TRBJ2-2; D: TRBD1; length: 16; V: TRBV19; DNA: TGTGCCAGTAGTATAGGACAGGGGGCTAGCCCCGGGGAGCTGTTTTTT; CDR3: CASSIGQGASPGELFF
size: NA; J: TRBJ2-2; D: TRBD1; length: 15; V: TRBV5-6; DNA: TGTGCCAGCAGCTTTGGGACAGGGCGGACCGGGGAGCTGTTTTTT; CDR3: CASSFGTGRTGELFF
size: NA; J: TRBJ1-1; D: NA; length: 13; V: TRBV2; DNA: TGTGCCAGCAGTGTAAACGGGAACACTGAAGCTTTCTTT; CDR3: CASSVNGNTEAFF
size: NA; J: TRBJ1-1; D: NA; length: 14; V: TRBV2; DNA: TGTGCCAGCAGGTGGGAAGGCGGAGGCTCTGAAGCTTTCTTT; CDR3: CASRWEGGGSEAFF
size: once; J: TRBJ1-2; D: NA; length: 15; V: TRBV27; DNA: TGTGCCAGCAGTTTATCGGGGCGGAGCGACTATGGCTACACCTTC; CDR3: CASSLSGRSDYGYTF
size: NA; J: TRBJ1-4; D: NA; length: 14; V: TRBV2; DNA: TGTGCCAGCAGAAGGACTGCTGATAATGAAAAACTGTTTTTT; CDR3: CASRRTADNEKLFF
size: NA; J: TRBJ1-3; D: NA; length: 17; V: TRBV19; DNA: TGTGCCAGTAGTATCCGATTGCAGGGCCCCACTGGAAACACCATATATTTT; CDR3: CASSIRLQGPTGNTIYF
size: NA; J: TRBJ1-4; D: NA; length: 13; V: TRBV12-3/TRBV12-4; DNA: TGTGCCAGCAGTCCCCGAGGAAATGAAAAACTGTTTTTT; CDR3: CASSPRGNEKLFF
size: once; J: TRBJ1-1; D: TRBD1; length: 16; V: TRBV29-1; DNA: TGCAGCGTTGAAGATCCCGGCGGACAGGGGGTCCCTGAAGCTTTCTTT; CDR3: CSVEDPGGQGVPEAFF
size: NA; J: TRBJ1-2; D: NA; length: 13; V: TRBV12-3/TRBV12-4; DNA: TGTGCCAGCAGTTTAGCTAGGGGTTCCGGCTACACCTTC; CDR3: CASSLARGSGYTF
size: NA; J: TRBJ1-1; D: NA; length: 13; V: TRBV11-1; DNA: TGTGCCAGCAGCTCTAGATGGAACACTGAAGCTTTCTTT; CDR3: CASSSRWNTEAFF
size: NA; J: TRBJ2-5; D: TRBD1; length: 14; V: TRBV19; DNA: TGTGCCAGTAGTCCCCAGGGGGTTGAGGAGACCCAGTACTTC; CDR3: CASSPQGVEETQYF
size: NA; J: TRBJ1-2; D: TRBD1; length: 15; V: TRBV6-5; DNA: TGTGCCAGTATCACAAGTGGGACAGGGAGGTATGGCTACACCTTC; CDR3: CASITSGTGRYGYTF
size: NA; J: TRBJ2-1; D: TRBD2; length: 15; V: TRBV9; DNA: TGTGCCAGCAGCGCAACTAGCGGCGATTACAATGAGCAGTTCTTC; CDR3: CASSATSGDYNEQFF
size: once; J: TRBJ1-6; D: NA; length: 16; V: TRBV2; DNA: TGTGCCAGCAGTGAAGAGACCGGGACACTTAATTCACCCCTCCACTTT; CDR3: CASSEETGTLNSPLHF
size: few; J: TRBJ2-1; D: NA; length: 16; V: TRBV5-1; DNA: TGCGCCAGCAGCGGCCGGGACTTTAGCTCCTACAATGAGCAGTTCTTC; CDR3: CASSGRDFSSYNEQFF
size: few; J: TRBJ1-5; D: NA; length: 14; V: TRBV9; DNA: TGTGCCAGCAGCGCGGCAGGGTCGAATCAGCCCCAGCATTTT; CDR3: CASSAAGSNQPQHF
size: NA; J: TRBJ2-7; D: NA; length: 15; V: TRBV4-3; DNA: TGCGCCAGCAGCCCAATGGAACAGGGGAGGTACGAGCAGTACTTC; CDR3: CASSPMEQGRYEQYF
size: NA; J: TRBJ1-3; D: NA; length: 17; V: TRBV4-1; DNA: TGCGCCAGCAGCCAAGTAGGAGAGGGCTGGGCTGGAAACACCATATATTTT; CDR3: CASSQVGEGWAGNTIYF
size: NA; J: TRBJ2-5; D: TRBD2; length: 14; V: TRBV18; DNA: TGTGCCAGCTCCGAGAGCGGGGGACAAGAGACCCAGTACTTC; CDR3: CASSESGGQETQYF
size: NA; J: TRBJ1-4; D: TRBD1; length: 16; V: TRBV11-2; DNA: TGTGCCAGCAGCCCCCTTCCCGGGACAGATAATGAAAAACTGTTTTTT; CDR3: CASSPLPGTDNEKLFF
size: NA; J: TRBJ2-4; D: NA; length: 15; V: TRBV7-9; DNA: TGTGCCAGCAGCTTAGCGGAGAAAGTCAAAAACATTCAGTACTTC; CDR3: CASSLAEKVKNIQYF
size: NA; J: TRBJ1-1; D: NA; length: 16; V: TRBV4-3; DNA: TGCGCCAGCAGCCAAGATTACGGGGTTATGAACACTGAAGCTTTCTTT; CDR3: CASSQDYGVMNTEAFF
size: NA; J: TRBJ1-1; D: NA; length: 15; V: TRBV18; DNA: TGTGCCAGCTCACCACCGGGCACGACAAACACTGAAGCTTTCTTT; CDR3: CASSPPGTTNTEAFF
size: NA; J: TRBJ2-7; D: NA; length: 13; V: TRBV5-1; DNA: TGCGCCAGCAGCTTATCAGGGGATCGCGAGCAGTACTTC; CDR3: CASSLSGDREQYF
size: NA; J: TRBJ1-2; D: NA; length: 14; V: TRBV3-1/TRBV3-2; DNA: TGTGCCAGCAGCCAAGCCCCGACTCTATATGGCTACACCTTC; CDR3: CASSQAPTLYGYTF
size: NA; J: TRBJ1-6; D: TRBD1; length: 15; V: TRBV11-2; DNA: TGTGCCAGCAGCGGGGACAGGGGGCGTTATTCACCCCTCCACTTT; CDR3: CASSGDRGRYSPLHF
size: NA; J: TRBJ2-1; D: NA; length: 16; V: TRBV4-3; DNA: TGCGCCAGCAGCCAGGGCCGATTCAGCTCCTACAATGAGCAGTTCTTC; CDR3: CASSQGRFSSYNEQFF
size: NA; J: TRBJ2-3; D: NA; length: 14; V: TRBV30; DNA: TGTGCCTGGAGTCAGCGGGTCGACTCAGATACGCAGTATTTT; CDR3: CAWSQRVDSDTQYF
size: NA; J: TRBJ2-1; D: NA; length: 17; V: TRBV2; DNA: TGTGCCAGCAGTGAACCTCCCGACAACTGGGGCGACAATGAGCAGTTCTTC; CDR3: CASSEPPDNWGDNEQFF
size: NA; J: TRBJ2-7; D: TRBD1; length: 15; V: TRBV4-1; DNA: TGCGCCAGCAGCCAATTTAGACAGGGGGCCTACGAGCAGTACTTC; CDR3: CASSQFRQGAYEQYF
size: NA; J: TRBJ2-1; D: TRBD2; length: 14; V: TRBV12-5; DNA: TGTGCTAGTGGTTTGGGGACTAGGTGGGATGAGCAGTTCTTC; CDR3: CASGLGTRWDEQFF
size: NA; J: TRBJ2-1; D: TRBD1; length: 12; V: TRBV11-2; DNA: TGTGCCAGCAGCCCTGGACAGGACAAGCAGTTCTTC; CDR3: CASSPGQDKQFF
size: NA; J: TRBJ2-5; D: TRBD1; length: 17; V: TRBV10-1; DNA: TGCGCCAGCAGTGACCCGACCGGGACAGGGGTTGGAGAGACCCAGTACTTC; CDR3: CASSDPTGTGVGETQYF
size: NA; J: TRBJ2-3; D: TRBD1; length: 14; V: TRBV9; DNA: TGTGCCAGCAGCGTAGCCAGGGGGCAAGATACGCAGTATTTT; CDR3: CASSVARGQDTQYF
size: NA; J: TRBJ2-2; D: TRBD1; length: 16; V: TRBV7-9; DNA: TGTGCCAGCAGCTTATCGGGACAGGCCTACACCGGGGAGCTGTTTTTT; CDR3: CASSLSGQAYTGELFF
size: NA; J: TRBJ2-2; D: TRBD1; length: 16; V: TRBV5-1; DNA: TGCGCCAGCAGGGTCCAGGGACAGGATAACACCGGGGAGCTGTTTTTT; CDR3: CASRVQGQDNTGELFF
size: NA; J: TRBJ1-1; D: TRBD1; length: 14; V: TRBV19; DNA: TGTGCCAGTAGTATTCAGGACAGGGGAGGTGAAGCTTTCTTT; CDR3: CASSIQDRGGEAFF
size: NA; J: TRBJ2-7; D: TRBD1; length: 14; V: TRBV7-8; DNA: TGTGCCAGCAGCGAGCCTCAGGGGGCCTACGAGCAGTACTTC; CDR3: CASSEPQGAYEQYF
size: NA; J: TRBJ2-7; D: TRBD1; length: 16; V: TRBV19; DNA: TGTGCCAGTAGTATAGATCTGGGGACAGGAACCTACGAGCAGTACTTC; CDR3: CASSIDLGTGTYEQYF
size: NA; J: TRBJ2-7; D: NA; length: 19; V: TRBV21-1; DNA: TGTGCCAGCAGCACGAGTCAGGACAGGGGCGGTATCCAGGGATACGAGCAGTACTTC; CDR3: CASSTSQDRGGIQGYEQYF
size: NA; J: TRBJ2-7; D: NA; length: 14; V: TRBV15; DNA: TGTGCCACCAGCAGAAGGACTCAAAACTACGAGCAGTACTTC; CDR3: CATSRRTQNYEQYF
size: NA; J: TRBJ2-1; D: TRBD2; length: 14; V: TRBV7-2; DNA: TGTGCCAGCAGAAAAGCGGGGGGAGACAATGAGCAGTTCTTC; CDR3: CASRKAGGDNEQFF
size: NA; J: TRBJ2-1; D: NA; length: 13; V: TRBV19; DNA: TGTGCCAGTAGTATAACCAACAGCAATGAGCAGTTCTTC; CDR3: CASSITNSNEQFF
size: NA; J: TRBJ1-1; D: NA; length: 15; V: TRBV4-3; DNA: TGCGCCAGCAGCCAAGAGAACAGTCTAAACACTGAAGCTTTCTTT; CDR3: CASSQENSLNTEAFF
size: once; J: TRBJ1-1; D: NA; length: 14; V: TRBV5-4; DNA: TGTGCCAGCAGCTTGAGAGGCAGGGGAGATGAAGCTTTCTTT; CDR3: CASSLRGRGDEAFF
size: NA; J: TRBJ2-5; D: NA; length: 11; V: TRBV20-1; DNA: TGCAGTGCACAGGATAGGGAGACCCAGTACTTC; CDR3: CSAQDRETQYF
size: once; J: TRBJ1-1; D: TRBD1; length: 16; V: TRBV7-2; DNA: TGTGCCAGCAGCTACGCAGGGGGCGCCCCATCCACTGAAGCTTTCTTT; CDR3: CASSYAGGAPSTEAFF
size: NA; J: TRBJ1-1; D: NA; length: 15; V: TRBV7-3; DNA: TGTGCCAGCAGCTCCCAAGGCGGGAGGGACACTGAAGCTTTCTTT; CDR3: CASSSQGGRDTEAFF
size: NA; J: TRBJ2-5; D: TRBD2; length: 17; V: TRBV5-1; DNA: TGCGCCAGCTGCCCGGCCACTAGCGGGGAGGGCCAAGAGACCCAGTACTTC; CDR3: CASCPATSGEGQETQYF
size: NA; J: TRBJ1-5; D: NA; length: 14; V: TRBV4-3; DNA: TGCGCCAGCAGCCAATCACAGGGTGGTCAGCCCCAGCATTTT; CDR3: CASSQSQGGQPQHF